What follows are 8 T cell receptor beta chains derived from one specimen sequenced in a study of OX40 agonist ivuxolimab in advanced cancers. Using immunoSEQ multiplex PCR, the repertoire was profiled, and TCRdb retains in-frame clones only, with some absent. This table holds 66,000 or so clones, about 90% found once. Material: CD4+ or CD8+ T cells sorted from blood, obtained in a trial of the OX40 agonist ivuxolimab. The receptors come from an adult with an advanced solid tumor such as melanoma, head and neck, liver or kidney cancer.

This clone came up once. The rearrangement joins TRBV28 to TRBJ1-2; D might be TRBD1 (5 bases). Germline CDR1 reads MDHEN; CDR2 reads SYDVKM. Deletions cut 10 bases from V and 8 bases from J, with 23 bases between. The length of the CDR3 is 14 residues. As DNA, the CDR3 is TGTGCCACCCTAGGCGGTCGGAGGGGCCACGGCTACACCTTC. Translation gives CATLGGRRGHGYTF.

This chain joins TRBV6-5 and TRBJ2-1, with D possibly being TRBD1 (6 bases). Trimming took 5 bases from V and 9 from J, leaving 20 bases between them. In germline, CDR1 is MNHEY, CDR2 SVGAGI. The CDR3 is made up of 15 amino acids. DNA for the CDR3: TGTGCCAGCAGTCCTCAAATTGACAGGTCTGGTGAGCAGTTCTTC. It is translated as CASSPQIDRSGEQFF.

V usage is TRBV9 and J usage is TRBJ2-5; perhaps TRBD1 as D (6 bases). CDR3 length: 15 residues. Trimming pared 1 base from V and 2 bases from J, leaving 12 bases between. Per the germline V gene, CDR1 is SGDLS and CDR2 is YYNGEE. This CDR3 reads CASSVSTGTQETQYF. In nucleotides, the CDR3 is TGTGCCAGCAGCGTATCCACAGGGACGCAAGAGACCCAGTACTTC.

V usage is TRBV7-6 and J usage is TRBJ2-5; TRBD2 aligns across 13 bases. Germline V gene data show CDR1 as SGHVS and CDR2 as FNYEAQ. V shed 1 base, J shed 2 bases, and the junction held 4 bases outside the gene matches. This CDR3 contains 17 residues. As DNA, the CDR3 is TGTGCCAGCAGCTTAGTAGGACTAGCGGGGGTTCAAGAGACCCAGTACTTC. Protein sequence: CASSLVGLAGVQETQYF.

The V call is TRBV18, the J call TRBJ2-7, with D perhaps being TRBD1 or TRBD2 (5 bases each). Germline CDR1 KGHSH, CDR2 LQKENI. This CDR3 has 14 residues. The V gene lost 3 bases and the J gene lost 2 bases, with 11 bases spanning the gap. CDR3 in amino acids: CASSPGDGTYEQYF. The CDR3 nucleotides read TGTGCCAGCTCACCCGGGGACGGGACCTACGAGCAGTACTTC.

V usage is TRBV6-5 and J usage is TRBJ1-5; D remains ambiguous. This CDR3 region has 14 residues. Germline loops: CDR1 MNHEY, CDR2 SVGAGI. Trimming shortened V by 0 bases and J by 5 bases, and 8 bases separated the two germline ends. CDR3 residues: CASSYSRSYQPQHF. The CDR3 nucleotides read TGTGCCAGCAGTTACTCACGGTCCTATCAGCCCCAGCATTTT.

This rearrangement joins TRBV18 to TRBJ2-1, with 8 bases aligning to TRBD1. CDR3 size: 15 residues. CDR1 is KGHSH, CDR2 LQKENI, per germline. V lost 3 bases and J lost 0; bases outside the gene matches: 1. The CDR3 region has the DNA TGTGCCAGCTCACCGACAGGGGACTCCTACAATGAGCAGTTCTTC. Translated: CASSPTGDSYNEQFF.

The chain recombines TRBV7-9 with TRBJ2-1; 8 nucleotides agree with TRBD1. The CDR3 covers 14 residues. The V gene end was trimmed by 6 bases and the J gene end by 9 bases; junction bases not matched to a gene: 10. The germline gives CDR1 SEHNR, CDR2 FQNEAQ (reference sequence). The CDR3 here is CASSFQGAFGEQFF. In DNA form, the CDR3 reads TGTGCCAGCAGTTTTCAGGGGGCTTTTGGTGAGCAGTTCTTC.